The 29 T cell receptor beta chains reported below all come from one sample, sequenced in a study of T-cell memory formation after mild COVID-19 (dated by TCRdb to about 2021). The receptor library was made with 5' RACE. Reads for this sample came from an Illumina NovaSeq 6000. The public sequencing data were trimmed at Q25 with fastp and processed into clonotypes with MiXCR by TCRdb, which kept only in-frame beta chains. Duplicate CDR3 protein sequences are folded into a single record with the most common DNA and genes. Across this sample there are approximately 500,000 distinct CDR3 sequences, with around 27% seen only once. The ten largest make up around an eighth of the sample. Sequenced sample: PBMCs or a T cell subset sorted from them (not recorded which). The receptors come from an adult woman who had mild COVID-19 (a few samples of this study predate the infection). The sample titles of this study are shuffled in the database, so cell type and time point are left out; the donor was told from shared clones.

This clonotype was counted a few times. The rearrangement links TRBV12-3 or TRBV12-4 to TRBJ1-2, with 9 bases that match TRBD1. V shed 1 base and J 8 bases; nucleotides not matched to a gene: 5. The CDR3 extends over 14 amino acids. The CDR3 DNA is TGTGCCAGCAGTTTAGGACAGGGGGTTTGGGGCTACACCTTC. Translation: CASSLGQGVWGYTF.

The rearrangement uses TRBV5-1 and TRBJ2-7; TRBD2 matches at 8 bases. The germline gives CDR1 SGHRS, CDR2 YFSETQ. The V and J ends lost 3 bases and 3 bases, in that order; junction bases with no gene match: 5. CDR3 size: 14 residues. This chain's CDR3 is CASSSRGGLYEQYF. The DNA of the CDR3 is TGCGCCAGCAGCTCCCGGGGGGGGCTCTACGAGCAGTACTTC. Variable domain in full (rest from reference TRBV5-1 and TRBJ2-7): KAGVTQTPRYLIKTRGQQVTLSCSPISGHRSVSWYQQTPGQGLQFLFEYFSETQRNKGNFPGRFSGRQFSNSRSEMNVSTLELGDSALYLCASSSRGGLYEQYFGPGTRLTVT.

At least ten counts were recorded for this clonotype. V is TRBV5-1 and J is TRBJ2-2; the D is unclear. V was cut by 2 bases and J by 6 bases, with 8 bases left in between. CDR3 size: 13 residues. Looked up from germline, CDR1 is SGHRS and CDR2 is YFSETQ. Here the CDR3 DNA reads TGCGCCAGCAGCTTATCAGGAGCCGGGGAGCTGTTTTTT. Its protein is CASSLSGAGELFF.

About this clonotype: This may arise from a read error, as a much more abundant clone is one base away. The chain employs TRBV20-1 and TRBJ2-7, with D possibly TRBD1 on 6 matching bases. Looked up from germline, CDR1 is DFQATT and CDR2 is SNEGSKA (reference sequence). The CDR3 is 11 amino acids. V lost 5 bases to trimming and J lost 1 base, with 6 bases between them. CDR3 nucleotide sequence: TGCAGTGCTGGACAGTCCTACGAGCAGTACTTC. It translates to CSAGQSYEQYF.

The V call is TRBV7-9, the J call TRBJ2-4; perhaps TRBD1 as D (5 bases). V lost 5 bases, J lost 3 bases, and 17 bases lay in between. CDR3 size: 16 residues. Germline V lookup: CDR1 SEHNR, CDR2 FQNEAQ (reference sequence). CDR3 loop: CASSPQAQGGKNIQYF. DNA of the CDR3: TGTGCCAGCAGCCCGCAAGCCCAGGGTGGCAAAAACATTCAGTACTTC.

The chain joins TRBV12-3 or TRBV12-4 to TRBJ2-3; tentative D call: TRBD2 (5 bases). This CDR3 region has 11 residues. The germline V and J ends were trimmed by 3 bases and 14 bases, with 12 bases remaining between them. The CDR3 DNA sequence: TGTGCCAGCAGTTTTAACGGGGATCCGTATTTT. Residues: CASSFNGDPYF.

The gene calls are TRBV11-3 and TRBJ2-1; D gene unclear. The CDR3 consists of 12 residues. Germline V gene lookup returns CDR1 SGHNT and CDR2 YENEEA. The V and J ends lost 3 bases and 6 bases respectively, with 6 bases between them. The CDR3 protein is CASSFDFNEQFF. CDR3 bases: TGTGCCAGCAGCTTTGACTTCAATGAGCAGTTCTTC.

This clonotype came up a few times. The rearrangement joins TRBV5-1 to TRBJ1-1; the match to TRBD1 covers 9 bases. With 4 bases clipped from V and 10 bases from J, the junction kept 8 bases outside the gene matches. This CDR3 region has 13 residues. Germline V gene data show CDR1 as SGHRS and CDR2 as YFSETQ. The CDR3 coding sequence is TGCGCCAGCAGCCCAGGGACAGGGCTTGGAGCTTTCTTT. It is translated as CASSPGTGLGAFF.

CDR3 protein: CASSPARTSGYYNEQFF. CDR3 DNA sequence: TGCGCCAGCAGCCCGGCTAGAACTAGCGGATACTACAATGAGCAGTTCTTC. This chain joins TRBV5-1 and TRBJ2-1; 8 positions match TRBD2. The CDR3 extends over 17 amino acids. The V and J ends lost 4 bases and 3 bases, in that order; junction bases with no gene match: 12. CDR1 is SGHRS, CDR2 YFSETQ, per germline.

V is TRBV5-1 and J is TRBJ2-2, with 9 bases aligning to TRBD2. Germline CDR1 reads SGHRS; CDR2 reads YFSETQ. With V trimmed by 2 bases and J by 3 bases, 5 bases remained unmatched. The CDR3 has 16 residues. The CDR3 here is CASSFAGLAHTGELFF. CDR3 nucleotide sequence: TGCGCCAGCAGCTTCGCAGGACTAGCGCACACCGGGGAGCTGTTTTTT.

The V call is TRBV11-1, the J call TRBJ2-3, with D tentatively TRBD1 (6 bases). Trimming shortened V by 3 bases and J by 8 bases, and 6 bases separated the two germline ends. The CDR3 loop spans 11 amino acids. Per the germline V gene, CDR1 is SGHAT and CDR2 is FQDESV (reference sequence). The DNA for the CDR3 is TGTGCCAGCAGCTTGGGGGCTACGCAGTATTTT. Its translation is CASSLGATQYF.

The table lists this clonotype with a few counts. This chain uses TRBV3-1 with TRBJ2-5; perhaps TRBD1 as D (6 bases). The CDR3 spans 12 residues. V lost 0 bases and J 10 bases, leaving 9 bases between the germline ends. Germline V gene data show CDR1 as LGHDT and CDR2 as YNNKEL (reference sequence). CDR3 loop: CASSQDRGGQYF. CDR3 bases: TGTGCCAGCAGCCAAGATCGAGGGGGCCAGTACTTC.

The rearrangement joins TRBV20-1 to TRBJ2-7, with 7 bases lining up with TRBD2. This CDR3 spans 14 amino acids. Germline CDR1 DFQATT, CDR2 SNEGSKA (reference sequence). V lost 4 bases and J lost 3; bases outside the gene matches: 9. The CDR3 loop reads CSATPAGEGYEQYF. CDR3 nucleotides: TGCAGTGCTACTCCCGCGGGAGAGGGCTACGAGCAGTACTTC.

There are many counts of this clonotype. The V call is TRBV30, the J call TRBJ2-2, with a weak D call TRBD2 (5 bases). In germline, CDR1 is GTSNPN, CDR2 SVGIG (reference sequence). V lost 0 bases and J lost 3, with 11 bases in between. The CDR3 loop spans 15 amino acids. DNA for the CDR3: TGTGCCTGGAGTGTAGAGGGAAGGGACACCGGGGAGCTGTTTTTT. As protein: CAWSVEGRDTGELFF.

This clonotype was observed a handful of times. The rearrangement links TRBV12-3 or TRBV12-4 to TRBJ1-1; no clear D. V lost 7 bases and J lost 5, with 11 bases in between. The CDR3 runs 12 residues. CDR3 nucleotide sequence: TGTGCCAGCACCGTTTATGGAACTGAAGCTTTCTTT. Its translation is CASTVYGTEAFF.

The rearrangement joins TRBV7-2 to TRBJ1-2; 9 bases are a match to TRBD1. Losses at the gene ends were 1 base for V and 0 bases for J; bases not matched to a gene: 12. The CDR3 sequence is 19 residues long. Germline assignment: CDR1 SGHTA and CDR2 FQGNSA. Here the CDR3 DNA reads TGTGCCAGCAGCTTAGTATGGTTGGACAGGGGATTCACTAACTATGGCTACACCTTC. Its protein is CASSLVWLDRGFTNYGYTF.

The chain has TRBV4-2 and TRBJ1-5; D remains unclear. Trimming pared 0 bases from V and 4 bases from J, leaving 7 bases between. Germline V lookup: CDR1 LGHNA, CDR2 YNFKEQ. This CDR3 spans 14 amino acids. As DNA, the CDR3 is TGTGCCAGCAGCCAAGATATCAGGAATCAGCCCCAGCATTTT. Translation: CASSQDIRNQPQHF.

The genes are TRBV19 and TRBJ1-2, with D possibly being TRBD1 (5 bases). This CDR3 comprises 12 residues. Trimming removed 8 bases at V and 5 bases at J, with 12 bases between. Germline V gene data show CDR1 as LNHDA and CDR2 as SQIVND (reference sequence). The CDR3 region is CASYRMGYGYTF. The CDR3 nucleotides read TGTGCCAGTTACAGGATGGGGTATGGCTACACCTTC.

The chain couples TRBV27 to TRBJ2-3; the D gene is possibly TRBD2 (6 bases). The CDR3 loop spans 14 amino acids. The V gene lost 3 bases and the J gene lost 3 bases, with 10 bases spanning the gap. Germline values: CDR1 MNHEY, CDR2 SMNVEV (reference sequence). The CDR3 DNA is TGTGCCAGCAGTTTTGCGGGGCGGACAGATACGCAGTATTTT. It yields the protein CASSFAGRTDTQYF.

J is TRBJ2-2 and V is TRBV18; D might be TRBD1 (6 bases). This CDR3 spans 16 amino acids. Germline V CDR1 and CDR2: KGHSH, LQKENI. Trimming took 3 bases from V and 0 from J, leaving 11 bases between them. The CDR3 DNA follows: TGTGCCAGCTCACCGAACAGGGTCGCGAACACCGGGGAGCTGTTTTTT. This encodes CASSPNRVANTGELFF.

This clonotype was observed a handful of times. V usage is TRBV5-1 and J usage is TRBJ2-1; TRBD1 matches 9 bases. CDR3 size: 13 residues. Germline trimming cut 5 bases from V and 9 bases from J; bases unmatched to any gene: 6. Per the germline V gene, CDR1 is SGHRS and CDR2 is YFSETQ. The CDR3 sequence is CASRRQGVAEQFF. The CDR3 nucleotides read TGCGCCAGCAGAAGACAGGGGGTCGCTGAGCAGTTCTTC.

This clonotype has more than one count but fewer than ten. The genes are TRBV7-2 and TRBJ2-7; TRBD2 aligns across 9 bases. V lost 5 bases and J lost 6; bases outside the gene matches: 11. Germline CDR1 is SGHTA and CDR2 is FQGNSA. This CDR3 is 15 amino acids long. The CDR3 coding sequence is TGTGCCAGCAGCCTATACTTAGCGGGAGTAGGCGAGCAGTACTTC. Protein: CASSLYLAGVGEQYF.

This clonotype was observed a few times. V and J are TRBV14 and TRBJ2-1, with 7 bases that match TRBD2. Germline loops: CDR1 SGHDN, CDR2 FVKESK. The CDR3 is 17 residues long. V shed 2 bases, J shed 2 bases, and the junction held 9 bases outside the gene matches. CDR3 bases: TGTGCCAGCAGCCAACGATGGGGCGGGAGTCCCTACAATGAGCAGTTCTTC. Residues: CASSQRWGGSPYNEQFF.

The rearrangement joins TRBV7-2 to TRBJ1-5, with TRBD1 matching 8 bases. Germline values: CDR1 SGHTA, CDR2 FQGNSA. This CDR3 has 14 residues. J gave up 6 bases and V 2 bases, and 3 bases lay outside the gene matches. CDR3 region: CASSLSGGRQPQHF. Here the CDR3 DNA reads TGTGCCAGCAGCTTATCAGGGGGCCGTCAGCCCCAGCATTTT.

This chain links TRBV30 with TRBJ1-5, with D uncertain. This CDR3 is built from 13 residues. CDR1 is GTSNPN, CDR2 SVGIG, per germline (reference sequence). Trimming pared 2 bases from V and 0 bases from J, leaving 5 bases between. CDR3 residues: CAWSTNSNQPQHF. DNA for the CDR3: TGTGCCTGGAGTACAAATAGCAATCAGCCCCAGCATTTT.

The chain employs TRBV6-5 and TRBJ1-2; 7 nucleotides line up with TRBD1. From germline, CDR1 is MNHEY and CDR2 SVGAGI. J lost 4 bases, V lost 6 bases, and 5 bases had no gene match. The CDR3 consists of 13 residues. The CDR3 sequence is CASRQRDSYGYTF. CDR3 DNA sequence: TGTGCCAGCAGACAAAGGGACAGCTATGGCTACACCTTC.

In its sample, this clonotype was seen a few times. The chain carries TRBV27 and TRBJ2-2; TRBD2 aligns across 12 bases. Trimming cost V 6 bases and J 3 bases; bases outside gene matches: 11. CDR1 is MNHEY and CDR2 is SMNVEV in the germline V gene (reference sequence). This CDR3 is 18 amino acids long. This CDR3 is CASSWLAGGPVDTGELFF. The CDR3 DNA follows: TGTGCCAGCAGCTGGCTAGCGGGAGGGCCGGTCGACACCGGGGAGCTGTTTTTT.

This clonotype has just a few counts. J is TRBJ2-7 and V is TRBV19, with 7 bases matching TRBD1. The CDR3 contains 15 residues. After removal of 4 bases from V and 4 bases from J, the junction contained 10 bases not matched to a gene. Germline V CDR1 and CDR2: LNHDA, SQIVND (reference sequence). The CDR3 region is CASSTLEGDSYEQYF. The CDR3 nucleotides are TGTGCCAGTAGTACCCTAGAGGGGGACAGTTACGAGCAGTACTTC.

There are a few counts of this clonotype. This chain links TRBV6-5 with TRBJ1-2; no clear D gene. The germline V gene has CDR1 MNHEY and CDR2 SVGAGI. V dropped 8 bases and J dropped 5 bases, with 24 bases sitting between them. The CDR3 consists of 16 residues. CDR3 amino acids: CASFRSPRAAIYGYTF. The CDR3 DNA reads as TGTGCCAGCTTTAGAAGCCCCCGGGCAGCAATATATGGCTACACCTTC.